Sequencing of this T cell receptor beta chain was carried out in a study of blood T cell repertoires in COVID-19. For the study at large: PBMCs, B-cell-depleted T cells, or T cells were the source of the cDNA or gDNA that made up the material.

Germline values: CDR1 SGHRS, CDR2 YFSETQ. This CDR3 has 16 residues. Trimming at V came to 2 bases and at J to 5 bases, leaving 7 bases not matched to a gene. Assay: immunoSEQ multiplex PCR; the TCRdb copy retains only in-frame clones and omits some. The data show some 200,000 clones, around nine tenths seen once. Specimen: peripheral blood. The source is a man aged 18 to 29 with active or convalescent COVID-19. The genes are TRBV5-1 and TRBJ2-5, with 12 bases fitting TRBD1. The CDR3 sequence: CASSLDGTGGAETQYF. CDR3 DNA: TGCGCCAGCAGCTTAGACGGGACAGGGGGCGCGGAGACCCAGTACTTC.